Following are 11 T cell receptor beta chains from one sample sequenced in a study of PD-1 blockade in mismatch repair-deficient tumors. The table came from immunoSEQ multiplex PCR; TCRdb's copy has only in-frame clones and leaves some out. The sample has more than 40,000 clones, 65% to 85% seen once; the top ten hold 7% to 8.5%. Sequencing used peripheral blood, obtained less than 21 weeks after starting pembrolizumab. All receptors derive from an adult with mismatch repair-deficient cancer.

V and J are TRBV30 and TRBJ2-7; the match to TRBD1 covers 9 bases. Germline V gene sequence: CDR1 GTSNPN, CDR2 SVGIG (reference sequence). There are 14 residues in the CDR3. The J segment lost 1 base and the V segment lost 3 bases, leaving 4 bases of the junction unmatched. CDR3 loop: CAWRGQGGSYEQYF. The CDR3 bases are TGTGCCTGGAGGGGACAGGGAGGGTCCTACGAGCAGTACTTC.

This chain joins TRBV2 and TRBJ2-1; 10 bases are a match to TRBD1. The CDR3 loop spans 15 amino acids. V shed 4 bases, J shed 10 bases, and the junction held 10 bases outside the gene matches. CDR1 is SNHLY, CDR2 FYNNEI, per germline. DNA of the CDR3: TGTGCCAGCAGTGTAGGGACAGGGGACTTAATGGAGCAGTTCTTC. It codes for CASSVGTGDLMEQFF.

V and J are TRBV7-6 and TRBJ2-3; D is unclear. The CDR3 length is 14 residues. From germline, CDR1 is SGHVS and CDR2 FNYEAQ. Trimming took off 1 base at V and 3 bases at J, with 8 bases between the two ends. The DNA for the CDR3 is TGTGCCAGCAGCTTAGAAACTGAAACAGATACGCAGTATTTT. Its protein product is CASSLETETDTQYF. The variable domain in full, completed from reference TRBV7-6 and TRBJ2-3, reads GAGVSQSPRYKVTKRGQDVALRCDPISGHVSLYWYRQALGQGPEFLTYFNYEAQQDKSGLPNDRFSAERPEGSISTLTIQRTEQRDSAMYRCASSLETETDTQYFGPGTRLTVL.

This sequence joins TRBV9 and TRBJ2-3; 7 bases are shared with TRBD2. V was clipped by 4 bases and J by 3 bases; unmatched bases: 11. This CDR3 spans 16 amino acids. Germline values: CDR1 SGDLS, CDR2 YYNGEE. The CDR3 reads CASSITSGIGTDTQYF. The CDR3 DNA reads as TGTGCCAGCAGCATAACCAGCGGGATCGGGACAGATACGCAGTATTTT.

Only a few counts were recorded for this clone. This chain joins TRBV2 and TRBJ1-2; the match to TRBD1 covers 7 bases. Germline V gene data show CDR1 as SNHLY and CDR2 as FYNNEI. CDR3 length: 13 amino acids. V shed 6 bases, J shed 7 bases, and the junction held 8 bases outside the gene matches. Here the CDR3 reads CASSPQTGSGYTF. CDR3 coding DNA: TGTGCCAGCAGCCCCCAGACAGGGAGTGGCTACACCTTC.

The CDR3 spells CASSLAGQGGETQYF. The CDR3 nucleotides read TGCGCCAGCAGCTTGGCTGGTCAGGGCGGGGAGACCCAGTACTTC. The chain employs TRBV5-1 and TRBJ2-5; either TRBD1 or TRBD2 may fit D (5 bases each). Germline V gene data show CDR1 as SGHRS and CDR2 as YFSETQ. V was shortened by 0 bases and J by 5 bases, with 14 bases between the two germline ends. There are 15 residues in the CDR3.

This chain connects TRBV30 to TRBJ1-5; 8 positions match TRBD1. Germline V gene sequence: CDR1 GTSNPN, CDR2 SVGIG (reference sequence). The V gene end was trimmed by 7 bases and the J gene end by 6 bases; junction bases not matched to a gene: 8. This CDR3 is built from 13 residues. CDR3 bases: TGTGCCTACTCAGGGGGCGAGAGTCAGCCCCAGCATTTT. Its translation: CAYSGGESQPQHF.

The V gene is TRBV7-3, the J gene TRBJ2-1, with TRBD2 matching 8 bases. CDR3 size: 14 residues. Looked up from germline, CDR1 is SGHTA and CDR2 is FQGTGA. The ends lost 4 bases at V and 7 bases at J; junction bases unmatched: 6. The DNA of the CDR3 is TGTGCCAGCAGCTCGACCGGGACTAGAAATGAGCAGTTCTTC. Translating gives CASSSTGTRNEQFF.

V is TRBV19 and J is TRBJ1-2; the match to TRBD1 covers 7 bases. The CDR3 is made up of 13 amino acids. Germline loops: CDR1 LNHDA, CDR2 SQIVND (reference sequence). V dropped 4 bases and J dropped 8; count of bases not matched to a gene: 7. The CDR3 bases are TGTGCCAGTAGTAGACGGGACAGAGGAGGCTACACCTTC. Protein product: CASSRRDRGGYTF.

V usage is TRBV7-8 and J usage is TRBJ2-2; D might be TRBD1 or TRBD2, each matching 6 bases. This CDR3 is 16 amino acids long. CDR1 and CDR2 (germline): SGHVS, FQNEAQ. Trimming stripped 1 base from V and 1 base from J, with 10 bases between. CDR3 sequence: CASSLVGGKNTGELFF. The CDR3 region has the DNA TGTGCCAGCAGCTTAGTGGGGGGCAAGAACACCGGGGAGCTGTTTTTT.

J is TRBJ2-1 and V is TRBV5-3; the D gene is possibly TRBD1 (6 bases). TRBV5-3 is classed as an ORF, of uncertain function. Trimming took off 0 bases at V and 5 bases at J, with 12 bases between the two ends. The CDR3 has 15 residues. The CDR3 sequence is CARSLVVGADNEQFF. In DNA form, the CDR3 reads TGTGCCAGAAGCTTGGTGGTGGGGGCAGACAATGAGCAGTTCTTC.